Listed below are T cell receptor beta chains from one sample, sequenced in a study of human T cells and chemical hapten exposure. TCRdb reanalysed the RACE reads using MiXCR and keeps one entry per CDR3 protein. The sample carries about 99,000 distinct CDR3 sequences, roughly 12% recorded once. The sequencing here drew on whole blood, taken in connection with sensitization to the hapten diphenylcyclopropenone (DPC). The receptors were sampled from a woman aged 35 to 49 with alopecia areata. Some clones in this sample may be carry-over from other donors' samples. Each CDR3 is given with its conserved first and last residue. A D gene is named only where the DNA matches it firmly. Size tells how often a clone was seen (once, few, many) or the class of an expanded clone, and some rows leave it out.

d_call j_call clone_size v_call cdr3_aa cdr3_nt
NA TRBJ2-4 few TRBV21-1 CASSWGFWRVENIQYF TGTGCCAGCAGCTGGGGGTTTTGGAGGGTGGAAAACATTCAGTACTTC
NA TRBJ2-3 few TRBV24-1 CATSDLQAGEGADTQYF TGTGCCACCAGTGATTTGCAAGCAGGGGAGGGCGCAGATACGCAGTATTTT
NA TRBJ2-3 many TRBV29-1 CSVDRDGADTQYF TGCAGCGTCGACCGGGACGGTGCAGATACGCAGTATTTT
NA TRBJ1-1 NA TRBV5-1 CASSFQGTEAFF TGCGCCAGCAGCTTCCAGGGCACTGAAGCTTTCTTT
TRBD2 TRBJ2-3 NA TRBV29-1 CSVGPREVSDTQYF TGCAGCGTTGGCCCGCGGGAGGTGTCAGATACGCAGTATTTT
NA TRBJ1-5 many TRBV12-3/TRBV12-4 CASSLSGGSNGNQPQHF TGTGCCAGCAGTTTAAGCGGTGGGTCTAACGGGAATCAGCCCCAGCATTTT
NA TRBJ1-2 few TRBV28 CASSPTPGEGGYGYTF TGTGCCAGCAGTCCAACCCCGGGAGAAGGGGGCTATGGCTACACCTTC
NA TRBJ2-7 few TRBV10-3 CAIGAVSYEQYF TGTGCCATCGGGGCTGTTTCCTACGAGCAGTACTTC
TRBD1 TRBJ2-3 few TRBV7-2 CASSLALGTGSTDTQYF TGTGCCAGCAGCTTAGCGCTTGGGACAGGGAGCACAGATACGCAGTATTTT
NA TRBJ2-1 many TRBV2 CASREGGLAREFF TGTGCCAGCAGGGAAGGGGGGTTGGCTAGGGAGTTCTTC
TRBD2 TRBJ2-2 many TRBV5-4 CASSPQLAGYTGELFF TGTGCCAGCAGCCCACAACTAGCGGGATACACCGGGGAGCTGTTTTTT
TRBD2 TRBJ2-1 few TRBV20-1 CSARIGAIGGRRTYNEQFF TGCAGTGCTAGAATCGGGGCCATCGGCGGGAGAAGGACCTACAATGAGCAGTTCTTC
TRBD1 TRBJ2-2 few TRBV12-3/TRBV12-4 CASSSPTGYTGELFF TGTGCCAGCAGCAGCCCGACAGGGTACACCGGGGAGCTGTTTTTT
TRBD1 TRBJ1-1 few TRBV20-1 CSAKTGSSNTEAFF TGCAGTGCTAAGACAGGGTCCTCGAACACTGAAGCTTTCTTT
NA TRBJ2-7 many TRBV28 CASSLLGKEQYF TGTGCCAGCAGTTTATTGGGGAAGGAGCAGTACTTC
NA TRBJ2-3 few TRBV7-9 CASSQRWVTTEPDTQYF TGTGCCAGCAGCCAAAGATGGGTAACCACAGAGCCAGATACGCAGTATTTT
NA TRBJ2-4 NA TRBV20-1 CSAGVPAKNIQYF TGCAGTGCGGGGGTCCCGGCCAAAAACATTCAGTACTTC
NA TRBJ2-4 many TRBV7-2 CASRAENIQYF TGTGCCAGCCGGGCAGAAAACATTCAGTACTTC
NA TRBJ1-1 few TRBV30 CAWSDVGTEAFF TGTGCCTGGAGTGATGTGGGGACTGAAGCTTTCTTT
TRBD2 TRBJ2-2 NA TRBV29-1 CSALGGSYTGELFF TGCTCAGCGTTAGGCGGGAGTTACACCGGGGAGCTGTTTTTT
NA TRBJ2-7 few TRBV18 CASSPPSGLVSYEQYF TGTGCCAGCTCACCACCATCGGGACTGGTCTCCTACGAGCAGTACTTC
NA TRBJ2-1 NA TRBV12-3/TRBV12-4 CASSPVTPLRFF TGTGCCAGCAGTCCAGTAACTCCGCTGAGGTTCTTC
TRBD1 TRBJ1-2 few TRBV10-3 CAISATGKISNYGYTF TGTGCCATCAGTGCGACAGGGAAGATTTCTAACTATGGCTACACCTTC
TRBD1 TRBJ1-2 few TRBV18 CASSRDRGNGYTF TGTGCCAGCTCACGAGACAGGGGGAATGGCTACACCTTC
TRBD1 TRBJ2-7 NA TRBV20-1 CSAKDRVEQYF TGCAGTGCCAAAGACAGGGTCGAGCAGTACTTC
TRBD1 TRBJ1-2 NA TRBV4-3 CASSQAPGTGGGYTF TGCGCCAGCAGCCAGGCTCCCGGGACAGGGGGCGGCTACACCTTC
NA TRBJ2-2 NA TRBV6-6 CASTGDRNTGELFF TGTGCCAGCACCGGAGACAGAAACACCGGGGAGCTGTTTTTT
TRBD2 TRBJ2-1 NA TRBV20-1 CSAERGVGSYNEQFF TGCAGTGCCGAACGGGGGGTAGGCTCCTACAATGAGCAGTTCTTC
TRBD1 TRBJ1-2 few TRBV19 CASQPGGLRGYTF TGTGCCAGTCAACCAGGGGGCTTAAGAGGCTACACCTTC
NA TRBJ2-7 NA TRBV20-1 CSAWAGFLSYEQYF TGCAGTGCTTGGGCCGGGTTCCTCTCCTACGAGCAGTACTTC
NA TRBJ2-7 many TRBV30 CAWSRRNSYEQYF TGTGCCTGGAGTAGGAGGAACTCCTACGAGCAGTACTTC
NA TRBJ2-7 few TRBV7-2 CASSAERSGEQYF TGTGCCAGCAGCGCAGAACGCTCCGGCGAGCAGTACTTC
TRBD1 TRBJ1-5 few TRBV19 CASSAGQGHQPQHF TGTGCCAGTAGTGCTGGACAGGGCCATCAGCCCCAGCATTTT
NA TRBJ2-4 NA TRBV20-1 CSGTGIAKNIQYF TGCAGTGGGACGGGGATAGCCAAAAACATTCAGTACTTC
NA TRBJ2-5 few TRBV20-1 CSARERGQETQYF TGCAGTGCTAGAGAGCGGGGCCAAGAGACCCAGTACTTC
TRBD2 TRBJ2-3 NA TRBV3-1 CASSRALAGAVDTQYF TGTGCCAGCAGCCGCGCCCTAGCGGGAGCGGTAGATACGCAGTATTTT
NA TRBJ2-2 NA TRBV5-1 CASSLRSAGTGELFF TGCGCCAGCAGCTTGCGTTCGGCGGGCACCGGGGAGCTGTTTTTT
TRBD1 TRBJ1-2 few TRBV2 CASSLALPRGGLYGYTF TGTGCCAGCAGTTTAGCCCTCCCGAGAGGGGGCCTCTATGGCTACACCTTC
NA TRBJ1-1 NA TRBV28 CASSSPGRISEAFF TGTGCCAGCAGTTCCCCGGGGAGAATATCTGAAGCTTTCTTT
NA TRBJ2-4 NA TRBV2 CASSEGELFQYF TGTGCCAGCAGTGAAGGGGAATTATTTCAGTACTTC
NA TRBJ2-3 NA TRBV29-1 CSVEFVGGDTQYF TGCAGCGTTGAATTTGTGGGGGGAGATACGCAGTATTTT
TRBD2 TRBJ2-5 few TRBV20-1 CSAYSGTSGSVGETQYF TGCAGTGCCTATTCCGGGACTAGCGGGAGTGTCGGAGAGACCCAGTACTTC
NA TRBJ1-1 few TRBV29-1 CSVVVSGMGTEAFF TGCAGCGTTGTTGTTTCCGGAATGGGGACTGAAGCTTTCTTT
TRBD1 TRBJ2-2 few TRBV2 CASRVGQAYTGELFF TGTGCCAGCAGGGTAGGACAGGCGTACACCGGGGAGCTGTTTTTT
TRBD2 TRBJ2-7 few TRBV28 CASRLGLRLAGGYEQYF TGTGCCAGCAGGCTAGGACTCCGACTAGCGGGAGGCTACGAGCAGTACTTC
NA TRBJ2-3 NA TRBV3-2 CASSQDGGDTQYF TGTGCCAGCAGCCAAGATGGCGGAGATACGCAGTATTTT
TRBD1 TRBJ2-7 few TRBV11-2 CASSFGPDRVYEQYF TGTGCCAGCAGCTTTGGGCCAGACAGGGTATACGAGCAGTACTTC
NA TRBJ1-5 NA TRBV19 CASSIGWQGGQPQHF TGTGCCAGTAGTATAGGTTGGCAGGGAGGGCAGCCCCAGCATTTT
TRBD1 TRBJ2-3 NA TRBV28 CASSPTQGVGTDTQYF TGTGCCAGCAGCCCGACCCAGGGGGTTGGCACAGATACGCAGTATTTT
TRBD1 TRBJ2-3 many TRBV5-4 CASSPQGAADTQYF TGTGCCAGCAGCCCGCAGGGGGCGGCAGATACGCAGTATTTT
NA TRBJ2-5 few TRBV7-8 CASSLFSRDRETQYF TGTGCCAGCAGCTTATTTTCCAGGGATCGAGAGACCCAGTACTTC
NA TRBJ2-3 few TRBV2 CASSLRRAPWGADTQYF TGTGCCAGCAGCCTCAGACGGGCCCCCTGGGGCGCAGATACGCAGTATTTT
NA TRBJ2-3 few TRBV7-2 CASSLVGLRTDTQYF TGTGCCAGCAGCTTAGTCGGACTACGCACAGATACGCAGTATTTT
NA TRBJ2-7 NA TRBV12-3/TRBV12-4 CASSPEGFEQYF TGTGCCAGCAGTCCCGAAGGGTTCGAGCAGTACTTC
TRBD2 TRBJ2-1 many TRBV7-2 CASSLTSGKYNEQFF TGTGCCAGCAGCCTTACTAGCGGGAAGTACAATGAGCAGTTCTTC
NA TRBJ2-3 few TRBV29-1 CSVDGLNTDTQYF TGCAGCGTTGACGGACTGAACACAGATACGCAGTATTTT
TRBD2 TRBJ2-1 many TRBV6-6 CASSPRNSGSDEQFF TGTGCCAGCAGTCCCCGAAACAGCGGGAGCGATGAGCAGTTCTTC
NA TRBJ2-1 NA TRBV27 CASSLMGDLYNEQFF TGTGCCAGCAGTTTAATGGGGGACCTCTACAATGAGCAGTTCTTC
TRBD1 TRBJ2-1 NA TRBV18 CASSPPGQGEYNEQFF TGTGCCAGCTCACCACCGGGACAGGGGGAATACAATGAGCAGTTCTTC
TRBD2 TRBJ2-1 few TRBV6-5 CASSLTSGRSDNEQFF TGTGCCAGCAGTCTAACTAGCGGGAGAAGCGACAATGAGCAGTTCTTC